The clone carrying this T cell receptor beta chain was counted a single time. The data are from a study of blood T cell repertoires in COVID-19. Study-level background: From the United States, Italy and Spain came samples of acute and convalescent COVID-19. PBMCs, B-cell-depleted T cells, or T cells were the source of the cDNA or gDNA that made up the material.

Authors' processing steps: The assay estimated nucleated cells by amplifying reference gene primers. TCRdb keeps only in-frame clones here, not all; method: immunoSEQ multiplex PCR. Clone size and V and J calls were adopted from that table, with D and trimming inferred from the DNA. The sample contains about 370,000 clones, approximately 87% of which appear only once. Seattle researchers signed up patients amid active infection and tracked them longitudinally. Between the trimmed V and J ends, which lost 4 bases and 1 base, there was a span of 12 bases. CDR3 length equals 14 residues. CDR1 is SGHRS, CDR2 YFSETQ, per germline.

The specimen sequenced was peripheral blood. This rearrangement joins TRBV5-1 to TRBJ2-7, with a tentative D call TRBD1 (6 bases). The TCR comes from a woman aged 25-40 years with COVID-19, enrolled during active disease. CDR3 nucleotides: TGCGCCAGCAGCATGGGACACACTTCCTACGAGCAGTACTTC. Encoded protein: CASSMGHTSYEQYF.